The 6 T cell receptor beta chains reported below all come from one sample, sequenced in a study of T cell clones after liver transplantation. Repertoires were generated with immunoSEQ multiplex PCR, while TCRdb's copy carries only in-frame clones and drops some. The sample includes around 100,000 clones, roughly 80% seen only once; the top ten take 0.99%. Specimen: CD4+ T cells from blood, collected before liver transplant. The receptors were gathered from a human donor who received a liver transplant.

V usage is TRBV28 and J usage is TRBJ2-3; 10 bases line up with TRBD2. The CDR3 is made up of 17 amino acids. V gave up 6 bases and J gave up 0 bases; unmatched junction bases: 9. The germline V gene encodes CDR1 MDHEN and CDR2 SYDVKM. This CDR3 is CASSRSGRRTSTDTQYF. Written as DNA, the CDR3 is TGTGCCAGCAGCCGTAGCGGGAGGAGGACTAGCACAGATACGCAGTATTTT.

The chain joins TRBV2 to TRBJ2-1, with 9 bases lining up with TRBD1. CDR3 length: 14 amino acids. The V and J ends lost 6 bases and 4 bases, in that order; junction bases with no gene match: 4. CDR1 and CDR2 from the germline V gene are SNHLY and FYNNEI. In nucleotides, the CDR3 is TGTGCCAGCAGAGACAGGGGGTTATACAATGAGCAGTTCTTC. This sequence encodes CASRDRGLYNEQFF. The full variable domain, rest sourced from reference TRBV2 and TRBJ2-1, is EPEVTQTPSHQVTQMGQEVILRCVPISNHLYFYWYRQILGQKVEFLVSFYNNEISEKSEIFDDQFSVERPDGSNFTLKIRSTKLEDSAMYFCASRDRGLYNEQFFGPGTRLTVL.

The V and J genes are TRBV15 and TRBJ2-3; 7 bases map to TRBD2. CDR1 is LNHNV and CDR2 is YYDKDF in the germline V gene (reference sequence). The J segment lost 0 bases and the V segment lost 0 bases, leaving 0 bases of the junction unmatched. This CDR3 comprises 15 residues. Written as DNA, the CDR3 is TGTGCCACCAGCAGAGAGGGGGGGAGCACAGATACGCAGTATTTT. This gives the protein CATSREGGSTDTQYF. Based on the CDR3 plus reference TRBV15 and TRBJ2-3, the full variable domain is DAMVIQNPRYQVTQFGKPVTLSCSQTLNHNVMYWYQQKSSQAPKLLFHYYDKDFNNEADTPDNFQSRRPNTSFCFLDIRSPGLGDTAMYLCATSREGGSTDTQYFGPGTRLTVL.

This clone was detected once. This rearrangement joins TRBV7-2 to TRBJ1-5; D not resolved. This CDR3 comprises 14 residues. V was trimmed by 2 bases and J by 7 bases, leaving 12 bases between them. The germline V gene has CDR1 SGHTA and CDR2 FQGNSA. The CDR3 coding sequence is TGTGCCAGCAGCTTAACTAAGGTCAGACAGCCCCAGCATTTT. Its translation: CASSLTKVRQPQHF.

This chain links TRBV21-1 with TRBJ1-2; the D call of TRBD1 is as the table states it, not checked on the DNA. TRBV21-1 is noted as a pseudogene. This CDR3 comprises 16 residues. The CDR3 DNA sequence: TGTGCCAGCAGCAAAAATCTCAGGGGATTCCCCTATGGCTACACCTTC. It yields the protein CASSKNLRGFPYGYTF.

This clone appeared a single time. The chain employs TRBV19 and TRBJ2-3; D gene uncertain. This CDR3 has 14 amino acids. V was trimmed by 3 bases and J by 5 bases, leaving 12 bases between them. Looked up from germline, CDR1 is LNHDA and CDR2 is SQIVND (reference sequence). CDR3 bases: TGTGCCAGTAGTATGACCGGATTCGGAGATACGCAGTATTTT. Its translation is CASSMTGFGDTQYF.